The next 5 T cell receptor beta chains were all read from a single sample in a study of shared clonotypes between healthy human individuals. Method: immunoSEQ multiplex PCR; TCRdb's copy keeps in-frame clones and lacks some. The table shows more than 2,000,000 clones, with more than 90% occurring only once. The material sequenced was naive CD4+ T cells sorted from blood. Specified subset: CD45RA+ positively selected. All receptors come from a man younger than 35 in good health.

V and J are TRBV30 and TRBJ1-2; 8 nucleotides line up with TRBD1. The CDR3 spans 12 residues. V gave up 5 bases and J gave up 4 bases; unmatched junction bases: 3. Germline loops: CDR1 GTSNPN, CDR2 SVGIG (reference sequence). CDR3 bases: TGTGCCTGGGACAGGGGCCTCTATGGCTACACCTTC. This codes for CAWDRGLYGYTF.

The V call is TRBV7-9, the J call TRBJ2-7; D call uncertain. Germline V gives CDR1 SEHNR, CDR2 FQNEAQ (reference sequence). The V end was cut by 5 bases, the J end by 3 bases, with 5 bases between. This CDR3 spans 11 amino acids. The CDR3 sequence is CASSLYYEQYF. In DNA form, the CDR3 reads TGTGCCAGCAGCCTATACTACGAGCAGTACTTC. Complete variable domain (other parts from reference TRBV7-9 and TRBJ2-7): DTGVSQNPRHKITKRGQNVTFRCDPISEHNRLYWYRQTLGQGPEFLTYFQNEAQLEKSRLLSDRFSAERPKGSFSTLEIQRTEQGDSAMYLCASSLYYEQYFGPGTRLTVT.

This clone was counted only a few times. The chain couples TRBV30 to TRBJ1-6; TRBD1 is a possible D gene (5 bases). V was trimmed by 3 bases and J by 5 bases, leaving 17 bases between them. Germline V gene sequence: CDR1 GTSNPN, CDR2 SVGIG (reference sequence). The CDR3 has 16 amino acids. This CDR3 is CAWRVGGRSDNSPLHF. CDR3 DNA: TGTGCCTGGAGGGTGGGGGGGAGGAGTGATAATTCACCCCTCCACTTT.

The chain has TRBV10-3 and TRBJ2-1; TRBD2 is a possible D gene (5 bases). CDR3 length: 12 amino acids. V gave up 3 bases and J gave up 10 bases, with 10 bases separating them. Per germline, CDR1 ENHRY and CDR2 SYGVKD. Here the CDR3 reads CAISENGVEQFF. CDR3 nucleotide sequence: TGTGCCATCAGTGAAAACGGGGTGGAGCAGTTCTTC.

This sequence joins TRBV7-9 and TRBJ2-7; D perhaps matches TRBD1 (6 bases). The CDR3 is made up of 16 amino acids. Germline CDR1 is SEHNR and CDR2 is FQNEAQ (reference sequence). V was clipped by 4 bases and J by 3 bases, with 19 bases between them. CDR3 nucleotides: TGTGCCAGCAGCTCCGTCACCGGGACATTCCTCTACGAGCAGTACTTC. Protein: CASSSVTGTFLYEQYF.